The sequence of this T cell receptor (beta chain) was determined in a study of blood T cell repertoires in COVID-19. In the study overall: Researchers got acute and convalescent COVID-19 samples from the United States, Italy and Spain.

All enrollees were roughly 18 to 95 years old and from about two dozen US areas. Allocation to cohorts depended on clinical history reported by the participants. Recovered status in Cohort 3 required two negative PCRs, clearance, or symptom resolution. Germline lookup yields CDR1 MNHNS and CDR2 SASEGT. The CDR3 runs 14 residues. V was clipped by 2 bases and J by 4 bases, with 9 bases between them. TCRdb's copy holds only in-frame clones and misses some; the assay was immunoSEQ multiplex PCR. This sample carries about 300,000 clones, around 85% of them seen once, and the ten largest clones take around 2.5%.

The receptor was derived from a woman in her 50s who had recovered from COVID-19. This chain links TRBV6-1 with TRBJ1-5; no firm D call. The sample was PBMCs or T cells enriched from blood (not recorded which). The CDR3 coding sequence is TGTGCCAGCAGTGAAATCGGCGGAAATCAGCCCCAGCATTTT. Its translation: CASSEIGGNQPQHF.